This TCR beta chain was identified during a study of blood T cell repertoires in COVID-19. Overall study context: The study drew acute and convalescent COVID-19 samples from the United States, Italy and Spain. The analysed material was cDNA or gDNA that came from T cells, B-cell-depleted T cells, or PBMCs.

Germline V gene sequence: CDR1 MGHRA, CDR2 YSYEKL. This CDR3 has 15 residues. Trimming pared 3 bases from V and 8 bases from J, leaving 14 bases between. Authors' analysis steps: Estimates of nucleated cell counts were drawn from the amplification of reference gene primers. The assay was immunoSEQ multiplex PCR, and TCRdb's table has in-frame clones only and misses some. For V, J and clone size, that table is used; D and trimming come from the DNA. This table has over 100,000 clones, approximately 84% appearing once. This clonotype was obtained from a man in his forties or fifties with acute or convalescent COVID-19. The genes are TRBV4-1 and TRBJ1-6; D unclear. The sample consisted of peripheral blood. The CDR3 DNA follows: TGCGCCAGCAGCCATTCCGGAGACCATGATTCACCCCTCCACTTT. Amino acids: CASSHSGDHDSPLHF.